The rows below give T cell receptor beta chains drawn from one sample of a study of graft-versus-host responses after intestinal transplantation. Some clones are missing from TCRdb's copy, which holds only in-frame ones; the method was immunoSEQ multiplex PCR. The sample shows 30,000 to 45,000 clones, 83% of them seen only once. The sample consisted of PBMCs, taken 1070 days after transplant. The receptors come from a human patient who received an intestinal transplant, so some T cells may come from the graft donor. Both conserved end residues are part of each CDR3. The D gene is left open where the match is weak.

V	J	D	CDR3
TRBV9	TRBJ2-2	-	CASSVAISGELFF
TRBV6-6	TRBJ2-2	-	CASTSAPGELFF
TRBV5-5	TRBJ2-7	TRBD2	CASSLGGGGEQYF
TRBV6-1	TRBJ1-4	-	CASSDTAGAREKLFF
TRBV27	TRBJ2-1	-	CASSFTRNEQFF
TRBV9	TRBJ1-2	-	CASSEGSWAGGNYGYTF
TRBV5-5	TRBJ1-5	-	CASSLERMGAGNNQPQHF
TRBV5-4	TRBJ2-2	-	CASSLWAGNTGELFF
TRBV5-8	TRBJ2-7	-	CASEPLIMEQYF
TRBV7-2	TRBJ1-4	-	CASSQRGTTSEKLFF
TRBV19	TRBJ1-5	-	CASSPKPLGGGNQPQHF
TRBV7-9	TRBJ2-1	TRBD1	CASSGQVLLGQFF
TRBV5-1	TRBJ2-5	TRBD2	CASSLARLAGGLGETQYF
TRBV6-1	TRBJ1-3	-	CASNGQAGNTIYF
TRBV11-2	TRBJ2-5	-	CASSRGRALETQYF
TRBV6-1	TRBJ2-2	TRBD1	CASSPRQGGTGELFF
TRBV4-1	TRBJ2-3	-	CASSQEVAGQGDTQYF
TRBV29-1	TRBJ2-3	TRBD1	CSVEDQDRGRSTDTQYF
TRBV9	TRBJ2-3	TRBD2	CASSGETSGEERRYTDTQYF
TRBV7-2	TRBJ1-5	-	CASSLVPVHSNQPQHF
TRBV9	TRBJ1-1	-	CASSAPSRGGVIF
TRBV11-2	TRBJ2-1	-	CASSPRSSTYNEQFF
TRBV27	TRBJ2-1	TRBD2	CASSLILAGGNEQFF
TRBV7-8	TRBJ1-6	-	CASSLVRHNSPLHF
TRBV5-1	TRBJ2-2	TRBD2	CASSSRLAGENTGELFF
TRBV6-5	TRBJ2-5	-	CASSLGLRETQYF
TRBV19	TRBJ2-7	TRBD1	CASSIGRDRVHEQYF
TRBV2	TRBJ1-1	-	CASTLLQGYEAFF
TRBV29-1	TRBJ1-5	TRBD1	CSVVLSDRGRNQPQHF
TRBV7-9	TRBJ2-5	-	CVSSLPRAFGETQYF
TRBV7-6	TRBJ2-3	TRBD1	CASSPGTGTTDTQYF
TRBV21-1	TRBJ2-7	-	CASRYEQYF
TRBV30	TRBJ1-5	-	CAWSVMTQGKEPQHF
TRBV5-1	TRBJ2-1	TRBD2	CASSLRTSGPYNEQFF
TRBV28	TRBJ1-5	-	CASRAGTQPQHF
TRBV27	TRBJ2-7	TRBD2	CASKPSGVGYEQYF
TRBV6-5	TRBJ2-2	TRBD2	CASSGLAASTGELFF
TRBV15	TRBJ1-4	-	CATSRGPAQTNEKLFF
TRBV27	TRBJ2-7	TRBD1	CASRRGQGAYEQYF
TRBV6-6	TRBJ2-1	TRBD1	CASSYGQGAGEQFF
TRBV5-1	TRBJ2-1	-	CASSFPRVNNEQFF
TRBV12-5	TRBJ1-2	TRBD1	CASGLTQLTGDGSYGYTF
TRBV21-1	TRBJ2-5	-	CASSDYDLIRYQETQYF
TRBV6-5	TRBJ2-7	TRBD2	CASSWGTSAYEQYF
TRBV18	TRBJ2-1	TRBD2	CASSPNHRTSGGGNEQFF
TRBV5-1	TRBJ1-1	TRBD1	CASSFLIPGQGDTEAFF
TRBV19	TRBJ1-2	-	CASSMPSGFYGYTF
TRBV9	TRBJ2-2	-	CASRVDQGPGELFF
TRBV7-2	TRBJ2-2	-	CASSLKGIGHTGELFF
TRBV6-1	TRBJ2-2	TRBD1	CASSEGTGAGELFF
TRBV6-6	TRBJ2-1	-	CASSYGLLGNEQFF
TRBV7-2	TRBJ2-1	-	CASSPSLGTGRPGNEQFF
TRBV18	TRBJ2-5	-	CASSPETGIRETQYF
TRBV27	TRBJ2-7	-	CASSHAPSYEQYF
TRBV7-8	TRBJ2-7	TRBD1	CASSHPTGERDEQYF
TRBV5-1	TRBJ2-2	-	CASSLTGLGELFF
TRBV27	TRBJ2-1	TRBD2	CASAPGKPGTSGVGNEQFF